A single sample gave rise to the 3 T cell receptor beta chains below, sequenced in a study of T cell responses to AZD1222 COVID-19 vaccine. The protocol was immunoSEQ multiplex PCR, while the TCRdb copy is restricted to in-frame clones and leaves out a portion. The sample includes approximately 210,000 clones, roughly 94% of them seen just once. Material: peripheral blood, obtained 28 days after the second dose of the MenACWY control vaccine. The source of these receptors is an adult who received the MenACWY meningococcal vaccine as a control.

This chain joins TRBV9 and TRBJ2-2; D may be TRBD1 (5 bases). This CDR3 contains 16 residues. V was clipped by 0 bases and J by 5 bases, with 14 bases between them. Germline loops: CDR1 SGDLS, CDR2 YYNGEE. The CDR3 reads CASSVETDFTTGELFF. The CDR3 DNA reads TGTGCCAGCAGCGTAGAGACAGATTTCACGACCGGGGAGCTGTTTTTT.

V gene TRBV6-5 combines with J gene TRBJ1-1; 7 bases line up with TRBD1. V dropped 6 bases and J dropped 1; count of bases not matched to a gene: 8. The CDR3 extends over 15 amino acids. Germline assignment: CDR1 MNHEY and CDR2 SVGAGI. CDR3 bases: TGTGCCAGCAGCTTCAATTACAGGGGGAACACTGAAGCTTTCTTT. Translation gives CASSFNYRGNTEAFF.

The V and J genes are TRBV28 and TRBJ2-7; TRBD2 might be the D (5 bases). The CDR3 extends over 15 amino acids. Germline CDR1 is MDHEN and CDR2 is SYDVKM. V was cut by 2 bases and J by 4 bases, with 15 bases left in between. DNA of the CDR3: TGTGCCAGCAGTTTAGATAGCGTGTTTTCTTACGAGCAGTACTTC. Translation gives CASSLDSVFSYEQYF.